The 8 T cell receptor beta chains below all came from one sample that was sequenced in a study of shared clonotypes between healthy human individuals. As defined, naive CD8 cells were CD45RO-negative and positively selected for CCR7, with terminally differentiated effector memory CD45RA+ cells excluded. The repertoire was sequenced with immunoSEQ multiplex PCR; TCRdb's copy has only in-frame clones and lacks some. The sample includes about 2.2 million clones, roughly 95% of them seen just once. The sample taken for sequencing was naive CD8+ T cells from PBMCs. Every receptor here comes from a young man in good health. Some clones in this sample may be carry-over from other donors' samples.

The chain links TRBV7-8 to TRBJ2-1; tentative D call: TRBD2 (6 bases). Trimming removed 3 bases at V and 3 bases at J, with 9 bases between. This CDR3 comprises 14 residues. The germline gives CDR1 SGHVS, CDR2 FQNEAQ. CDR3 sequence reads: CASSLGDFYNEQFF. In DNA, the CDR3 is TGTGCCAGCAGCTTGGGGGACTTCTACAATGAGCAGTTCTTC. Together with reference TRBV7-8 and TRBJ2-1, the CDR3 gives the full variable domain: GAGVSQSPRYKVAKRGQDVALRCDPISGHVSLFWYQQALGQGPEFLTYFQNEAQLDKSGLPSDRFFAERPEGSVSTLKIQRTQQEDSAVYLCASSLGDFYNEQFFGPGTRLTVL.

The J gene is TRBJ1-1, the V gene TRBV2, with D maybe TRBD1 (5 bases). V was shortened by 6 bases and J by 4 bases, with 18 bases between the two germline ends. Looked up from germline, CDR1 is SNHLY and CDR2 is FYNNEI. The CDR3 consists of 15 residues. The CDR3 reads CASRRGVEGFTEAFF. Here the CDR3 DNA reads TGTGCCAGCAGGCGGGGGGTTGAGGGGTTCACTGAAGCTTTCTTT.

This clone was found once. V gene TRBV4-3 combines with J gene TRBJ1-2; D is possibly TRBD1 (5 bases). The CDR3 covers 18 residues. Trimming left V 0 bases short and J 3 bases short, with 20 bases between. Germline V CDR1 and CDR2: LGHNA, YSLEER. The CDR3 DNA is TGCGCCAGCAGCCAAGATACTTTCGGACGGCAAGGGGACTATGGCTACACCTTC. This encodes CASSQDTFGRQGDYGYTF.

V usage is TRBV27 and J usage is TRBJ2-1; a possible D gene is TRBD1 (5 bases). Germline CDR1 is MNHEY and CDR2 is SMNVEV (reference sequence). V lost 3 bases, J lost 9 bases, and 15 bases lay in between. The length of the CDR3 is 14 residues. CDR3 nucleotide sequence: TGTGCCAGCAGTTTCTCCCCTCAGGGTAGTGAGCAGTTCTTC. This translates into CASSFSPQGSEQFF.

The chain employs TRBV7-9 and TRBJ2-1; D not certain. CDR1 and CDR2 (germline): SEHNR, FQNEAQ (reference sequence). Deletions cut 2 bases from V and 8 bases from J, with 7 bases between. This CDR3 region has 12 residues. The CDR3 DNA reads TGTGCCAGCAGCTTACGCGACGATGAGCAGTTCTTC. Protein sequence: CASSLRDDEQFF.

This chain uses TRBV5-5 with TRBJ1-1; a possible D gene is TRBD1 (5 bases). CDR1 and CDR2 from the germline V gene are SGHKS and YYEKEE (reference sequence). CDR3 length equals 16 residues. V was pared by 5 bases and J by 4 bases, with 21 bases between. CDR3 sequence reads: CASRPSGQTRITEAFF. DNA for the CDR3: TGTGCCAGCAGGCCTTCGGGGCAGACAAGGATCACTGAAGCTTTCTTT.

This clone was observed a single time. This chain joins TRBV30 and TRBJ1-4; 8 bases are a match to TRBD1. J lost 2 bases, V lost 1 base, and 6 bases had no gene match. This CDR3 is 16 amino acids long. Per the germline V gene, CDR1 is GTSNPN and CDR2 is SVGIG (reference sequence). This CDR3 is CAWSDGDRYTNEKLFF. CDR3 in DNA: TGTGCCTGGAGTGACGGGGACAGGTACACTAATGAAAAACTGTTTTTT.

The genes are TRBV4-3 and TRBJ2-5; 10 bases agree with TRBD2. The DNA end is more similar to TRBJ2-7, so the J call may be wrong. Germline V gives CDR1 LGHNA, CDR2 YSLEER. The CDR3 sequence is 15 residues long. The DNA of the CDR3 is TGCGCCAGCAGCCAAGAAGCGGGAGGGACCTACGAGCAGTACTTC. This encodes CASSQEAGGTYEQYF.